Below, 9 T cell receptor beta chains from the same sample are listed, as sequenced in a study of blood T cells in healthy people across ages. It was with a sample-barcoded 5' primer and a J-beta primer mix that a second PCR of roughly 7 to 11 cycles was run. MiXCR was run by TCRdb on the 5' RACE reads, yielding one entry per CDR3 protein. The sample holds 750,000 to 1,000,000 distinct CDR3 sequences, 25% to 35% seen once. This sample also belongs to another study, concerning T cells of mothers and their children.

Sequencing input: blood. Receptors originate from a woman aged 40 to 50 in good health.

Comment on this clonotype: Possible read error: a much larger clone is one base away. The V call is TRBV27, the J call TRBJ2-1, with 7 bases identical to TRBD1. From germline, CDR1 is MNHEY and CDR2 SMNVEV (reference sequence). The V segment lost 6 bases and the J segment 12 bases; nucleotides outside the gene matches: 11. The CDR3 extends over 13 amino acids. The CDR3 region is CASSLGQAQVQFF. The CDR3 DNA reads as TGTGCCAGCAGCCTTGGACAGGCTCAAGTGCAGTTCTTC.

CDR3 in DNA: TGCAGTTTTTCTAGGGAAGAGACCCAGTACTTC. Its translation: CSFSREETQYF. The chain links TRBV20-1 to TRBJ2-5; D is ambiguous. Trimming stripped 8 bases from V and 3 bases from J, with 10 bases between. The CDR3 contains 11 residues. Germline lookup yields CDR1 DFQATT and CDR2 SNEGSKA (reference sequence).

Ten or more counts support this clonotype. The J gene is TRBJ2-1, the V gene TRBV5-1, with D possibly TRBD2 on 6 matching bases. The V end was cut by 4 bases, the J end by 0 bases, with 17 bases between. CDR1 SGHRS and CDR2 YFSETQ come from the germline V gene. This CDR3 region has 17 residues. Here the CDR3 DNA reads TGCGCCAGCAGCCCGATTAGCGGCCACAGCTCCTACAATGAGCAGTTCTTC. It codes for CASSPISGHSSYNEQFF.

This clonotype was seen many times. As DNA, the CDR3 is TGTGCCAGCAGCTTAGGGGGCAGGGCCCCCTACGAGCAGTACTTC. It encodes CASSLGGRAPYEQYF. The chain is built from TRBV7-2 and TRBJ2-7; TRBD1 is a possible D gene (5 bases). The V gene lost 1 base and the J gene lost 2 bases, with 12 bases spanning the gap. The germline V gene encodes CDR1 SGHTA and CDR2 FQGNSA. CDR3 length: 15 amino acids.

In its sample, this clonotype was seen many times. The gene calls are TRBV29-1 and TRBJ2-7; D perhaps matches TRBD1 (6 bases). This CDR3 has 15 amino acids. Germline values: CDR1 SQVTM, CDR2 ANQGSEA. V shed 4 bases and J shed 5 bases, with 21 bases lying between them. CDR3 amino acids: CSVVGSPQGIHEQYF. In nucleotides, the CDR3 is TGCAGCGTTGTCGGTTCTCCACAGGGAATCCACGAGCAGTACTTC.

This clonotype was detected only a few times. The V and J genes are TRBV7-2 and TRBJ1-1; D may be TRBD1 (5 bases). The CDR3 length is 12 residues. Germline V gene data show CDR1 as SGHTA and CDR2 as FQGNSA. Trimming removed 5 bases from V and 9 bases from J, with 13 bases in between. The CDR3 protein is CASSLPGRQAFF. The CDR3 coding sequence is TGTGCCAGCAGCCTACCGGGACGGCAAGCTTTCTTT.

This clonotype was seen only a few times. The chain joins TRBV13 to TRBJ1-5; a possible D gene is TRBD1 (5 bases). The length of the CDR3 is 16 residues. The V gene lost 5 bases and the J gene lost 0 bases, with 14 bases spanning the gap. CDR1 and CDR2 from the germline V gene are PRHDT and FYEKMQ (reference sequence). The CDR3 nucleotides are TGTGCCAGCAGCCTACCCCGAGGGGTTAGCAATCAGCCCCAGCATTTT. Translating gives CASSLPRGVSNQPQHF.

The chain is built from TRBV29-1 and TRBJ2-3; unclear D gene. Between the trimmed V and J ends, which lost 7 bases and 3 bases, there was a span of 14 bases. CDR3 length: 13 amino acids. Per germline, CDR1 SQVTM and CDR2 ANQGSEA. CDR3 DNA: TGCAGCGCCGACGGCGTTTTAACAGATACGCAGTATTTT. Translated, it gives CSADGVLTDTQYF.

In regard to this clonotype: One base away lies a much larger clone, so this may be a sequencing read error. The chain carries TRBV7-2 and TRBJ2-4, with D possibly being TRBD1 or TRBD2 (5 bases each). The J call could be wrong; TRBJ2-7 is a better fit for the DNA end. The CDR3 is made up of 15 amino acids. Germline CDR1 and CDR2: SGHTA and FQGNSA. CDR3 coding DNA: TGTGCCAGCAGCCCCCGCAGGGAGAGGGGATACGAGCAGTACTTC. It encodes CASSPRRERGYEQYF.